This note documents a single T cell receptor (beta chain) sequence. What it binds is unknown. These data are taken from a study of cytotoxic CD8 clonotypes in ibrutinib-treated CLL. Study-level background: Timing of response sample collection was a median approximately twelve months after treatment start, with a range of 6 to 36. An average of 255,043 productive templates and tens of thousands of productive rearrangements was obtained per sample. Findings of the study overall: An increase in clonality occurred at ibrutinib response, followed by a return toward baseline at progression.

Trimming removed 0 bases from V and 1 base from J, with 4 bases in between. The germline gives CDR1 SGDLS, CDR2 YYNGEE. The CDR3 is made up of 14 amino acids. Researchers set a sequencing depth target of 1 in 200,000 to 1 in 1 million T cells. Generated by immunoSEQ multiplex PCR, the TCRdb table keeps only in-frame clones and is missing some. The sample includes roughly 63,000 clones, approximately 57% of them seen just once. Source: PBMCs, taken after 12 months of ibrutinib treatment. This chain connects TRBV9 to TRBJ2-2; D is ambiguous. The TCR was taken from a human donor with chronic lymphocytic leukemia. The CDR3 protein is CASSVGWNTGELFF. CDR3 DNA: TGTGCCAGCAGCGTAGGATGGAACACCGGGGAGCTGTTTTTT.